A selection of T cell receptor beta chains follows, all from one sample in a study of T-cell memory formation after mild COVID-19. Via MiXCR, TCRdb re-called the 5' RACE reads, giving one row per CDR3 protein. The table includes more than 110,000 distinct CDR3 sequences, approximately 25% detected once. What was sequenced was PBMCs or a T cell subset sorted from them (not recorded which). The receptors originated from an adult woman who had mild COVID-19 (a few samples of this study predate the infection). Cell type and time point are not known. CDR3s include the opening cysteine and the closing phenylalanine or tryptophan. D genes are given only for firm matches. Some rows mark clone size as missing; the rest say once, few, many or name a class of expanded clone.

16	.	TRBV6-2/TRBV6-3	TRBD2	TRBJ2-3	TGTGCCAGCAGCCCCGGGACTAGCGGGAGCACAGATAAGCAGTATTTT	CASSPGTSGSTDKQYF
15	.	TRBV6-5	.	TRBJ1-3	TGTGCCAGCAGTAACTGGGAGAGCTCTGGAAACACCATATATTTT	CASSNWESSGNTIYF
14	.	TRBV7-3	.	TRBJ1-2	TGTGCCAGCAGCCTAATCGGGGGGTCGGATGGCTACACCTTC	CASSLIGGSDGYTF
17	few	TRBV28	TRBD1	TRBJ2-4	TGTGCCAGCAGTCAATACGACAGGGCGGAAGCCAAAAACATTCAGTACTTC	CASSQYDRAEAKNIQYF
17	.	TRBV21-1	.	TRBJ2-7	TGTGCCAGCAGCAACTTACGTGGGACAGGGGGCGTATACGAGCAGTACTTC	CASSNLRGTGGVYEQYF
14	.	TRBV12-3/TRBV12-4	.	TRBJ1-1	TGTGCCAGCAGTCCCGACCCCGGGGGCGGCCAAGCTTTCTTT	CASSPDPGGGQAFF
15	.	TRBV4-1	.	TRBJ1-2	TGCGCCAGCAGCCCCCCTCTGGGGGGTTTACATGGCTACACCTTC	CASSPPLGGLHGYTF
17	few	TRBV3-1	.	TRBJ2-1	TGTGCCAGCAGCCACGGGGTAGCGGCGATGAGATACAATGAGCAGTTCTTC	CASSHGVAAMRYNEQFF
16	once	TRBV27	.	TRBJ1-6	TGTGCCAGCAGAGACTACGCGGGGCAAGTTAGGTCACCCCTCCACTTT	CASRDYAGQVRSPLHF
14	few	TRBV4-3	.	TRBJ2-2	TGCGCCAGCAGTCAGGGGACTAACACCGGGGAGCTGTTTTTT	CASSQGTNTGELFF
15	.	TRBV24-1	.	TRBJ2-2	TGTGCCACCAGTGTGTTGCACGGAAACACCGGGGAGCTGTTTTTT	CATSVLHGNTGELFF
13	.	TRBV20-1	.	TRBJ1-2	TGCAGTGCTAGAGACCCAGGGTACTATGGCTACACCTTC	CSARDPGYYGYTF
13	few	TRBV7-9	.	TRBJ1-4	TGTGCCAGCAGCTTAAGCGGGGATGAAAAACTGTTTTTT	CASSLSGDEKLFF
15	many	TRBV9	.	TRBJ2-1	TGTGCCAGCAGCGCCCAAAGTGTCTCCTACAATGAGCAGTTCTTC	CASSAQSVSYNEQFF
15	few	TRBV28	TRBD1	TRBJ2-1	TGTGCCAGCACCCACCTTGGGACAGATTACAATGAGCAGTTCTTC	CASTHLGTDYNEQFF
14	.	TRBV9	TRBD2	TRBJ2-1	TGTGCCAGCAGTAGCGGGAGGACCTACAATGAGCAGTTCTTC	CASSSGRTYNEQFF
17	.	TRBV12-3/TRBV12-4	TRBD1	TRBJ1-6	TGTGCCAGCAGCCCTGGGACAGGATTCTCCTATAATTCACCCCTCCACTTT	CASSPGTGFSYNSPLHF
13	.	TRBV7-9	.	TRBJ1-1	TGTGCCAGCAGCTTTATTGAAGGGACTGAAGCTTTCTTT	CASSFIEGTEAFF
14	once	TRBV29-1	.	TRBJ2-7	TGCAGCGTTTTGCTCACGGTGGGATTCTACGAGCAGTACTTC	CSVLLTVGFYEQYF
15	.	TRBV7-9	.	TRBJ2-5	TGTGCCAGCAGCTCGGGGGTCGTAGAAAAAGAGACCCAGTACTTC	CASSSGVVEKETQYF
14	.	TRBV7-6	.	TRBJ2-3	TGTGCCAGCAGCTTAATGCAGGGCACAGATACGCAGTATTTT	CASSLMQGTDTQYF
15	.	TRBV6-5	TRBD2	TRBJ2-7	TGTGCCAGCAGTTACTCGGAGCGGGATGGGTACGAGCAGTACTTC	CASSYSERDGYEQYF
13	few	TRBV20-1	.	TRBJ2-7	TGCAGTGCTAGAGATACGACAGGTCCCGAGCAGTACTTC	CSARDTTGPEQYF
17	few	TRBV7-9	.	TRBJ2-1	TGTGCCAGCAGCTTAGGCGGCAGGCTACTGACCTACAATGAGCAGTTCTTC	CASSLGGRLLTYNEQFF
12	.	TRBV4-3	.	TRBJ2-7	TGCGCCAGCAGCCAAGATAGGGACGAGCAGTACTTC	CASSQDRDEQYF
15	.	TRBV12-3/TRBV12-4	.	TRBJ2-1	TGTGCCAGCAGACGTGGCTCAAACCACTACAATGAGCAGTTCTTC	CASRRGSNHYNEQFF
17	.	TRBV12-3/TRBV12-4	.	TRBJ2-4	TGTGCCAGCAGTCCCCTATGGGACGGTCTAGCCAAAAACATTCAGTACTTC	CASSPLWDGLAKNIQYF
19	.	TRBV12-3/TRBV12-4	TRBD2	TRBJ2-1	TGTGCCAGCAGCCCAAACCCCCAACTAGCGGGAGACCCCTACAATGAGCAGTTCTTC	CASSPNPQLAGDPYNEQFF
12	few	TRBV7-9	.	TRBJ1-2	TGTGCCAGCAGCTTACCCAGTGATGGCTACACCTTC	CASSLPSDGYTF
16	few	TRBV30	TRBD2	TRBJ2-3	TGTGCCTGGAGTGCCTCTTCACGGGGGGAACAAGATACGCAGTATTTT	CAWSASSRGEQDTQYF
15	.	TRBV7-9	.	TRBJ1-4	TGTGCCAGCAGCTTATCAGGGTCTAGGGATGAAAAACTGTTTTTT	CASSLSGSRDEKLFF
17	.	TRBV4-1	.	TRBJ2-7	TGCGCCAGCAGCCACGGGGGGCCGGTTATTCGAGGAAACGAGCAGTACTTC	CASSHGGPVIRGNEQYF
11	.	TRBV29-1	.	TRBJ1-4	TGCAGCGTTGGGACAGTTGAAAAACTGTTTTTT	CSVGTVEKLFF
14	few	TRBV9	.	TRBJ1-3	TGTGCCAGCAGTGAGCGGGGGACTGGAAACACCATATATTTT	CASSERGTGNTIYF
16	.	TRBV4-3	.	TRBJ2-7	TGCGCCAGCAGCCAAGATCCTGGGTACGGACCCTACGAGCAGTACTTC	CASSQDPGYGPYEQYF
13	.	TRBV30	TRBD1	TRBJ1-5	TGTGCCTGGAGTGGGGGACAGGGTCAGCCCCAGCATTTT	CAWSGGQGQPQHF
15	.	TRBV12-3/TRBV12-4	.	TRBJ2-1	TGTGCCAGCAGTTTGACCAGCGGTCCCTTGGATGAGCAGTTCTTC	CASSLTSGPLDEQFF
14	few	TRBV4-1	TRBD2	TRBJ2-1	TGCGCCAGCAGCCAAGGGCCCCTCGGGGCGGGGGAGTTCTTC	CASSQGPLGAGEFF
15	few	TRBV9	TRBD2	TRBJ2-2	TGTGCCAGCAGCTCGCCGGGACTAGCAGCCGGGGAGCTGTTTTTT	CASSSPGLAAGELFF
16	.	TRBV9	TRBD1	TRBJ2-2	TGTGCCAGCAGCGATAGGACAGGATTGAACACCGGGGAGCTGTTTTTT	CASSDRTGLNTGELFF
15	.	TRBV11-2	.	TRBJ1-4	TGTGCCAGCAGCTTAGTCGTCCCTCCAGAGGAAAAACTGTTTTTT	CASSLVVPPEEKLFF
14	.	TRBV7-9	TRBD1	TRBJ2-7	TGTGCCAGCAGCCGGACAGGGGGCACCTACGAGCAGTACTTC	CASSRTGGTYEQYF
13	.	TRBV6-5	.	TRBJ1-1	TGTGCCAGCAGTTACGGGCGATTCACTGAAGCTTTCTTT	CASSYGRFTEAFF
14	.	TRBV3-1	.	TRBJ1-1	TGTGCCAGCAGCCATGTCCCTTGGAACACTGAAGCTTTCTTT	CASSHVPWNTEAFF
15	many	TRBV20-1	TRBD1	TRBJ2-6	TGCAGTGCTAGTACGGGACAGGGCGATGTCAACGTCCTGACTTTC	CSASTGQGDVNVLTF
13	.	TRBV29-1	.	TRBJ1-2	TGCAGCGTTGACGACAGTATCCTACCTGGCTACACCTTC	CSVDDSILPGYTF
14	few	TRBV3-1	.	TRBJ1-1	TGTGCCAGCAGCCAAGACCGGCAGAAAACTGAAGCTTTCTTT	CASSQDRQKTEAFF
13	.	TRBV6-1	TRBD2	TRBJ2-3	TGTGCTTTGGGGGGGATCCGCACAGATACGCAGTATTTT	CALGGIRTDTQYF
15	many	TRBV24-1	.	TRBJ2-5	TGTGCCACCAGTGATTTGCAGGACGGAGAAGAGACCCAGTACTTC	CATSDLQDGEETQYF
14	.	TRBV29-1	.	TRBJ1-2	TGCAGCGTTGAGGTCAGGCCCCCCCTCTATGGCTACACCTTC	CSVEVRPPLYGYTF
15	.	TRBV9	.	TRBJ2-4	TGTGCCAGCAGCCCCACCCGAACGGCCCTGAACATTCAGTACTTC	CASSPTRTALNIQYF
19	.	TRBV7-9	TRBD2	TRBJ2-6	TGTGCCTCCTCGGGACTAGCGGGGGGATTAACCTCTGGGGCCAACGTCCTGACTTTC	CASSGLAGGLTSGANVLTF
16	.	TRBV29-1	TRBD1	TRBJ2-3	TGCAGCGTTGGTACCCAGGACAGGGGGGATTCGGATACGCAGTATTTT	CSVGTQDRGDSDTQYF
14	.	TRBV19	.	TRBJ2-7	TGTGCCAGTAGTATCGGTGATCTGGAGTACGAGCAGTACTTC	CASSIGDLEYEQYF
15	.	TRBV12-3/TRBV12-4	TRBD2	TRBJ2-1	TGTGCCAGCGTGCCCGTAGCGGGAGGGGGAAATGAGCAGTTCTTC	CASVPVAGGGNEQFF
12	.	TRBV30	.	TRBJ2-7	TGTGCCTGGAGTGCCGGACAGTACGAGCAGTACTTC	CAWSAGQYEQYF
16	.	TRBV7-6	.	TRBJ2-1	TGTGCCAGCAGCCCCTCCCACGGCGGGTCTTACAATGAGCAGTTCTTC	CASSPSHGGSYNEQFF
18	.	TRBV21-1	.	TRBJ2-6	TGTGCCAGCAGCAATATCGTGGGGACCTATTCTGGGGCCAACGTCCTGACTTTC	CASSNIVGTYSGANVLTF
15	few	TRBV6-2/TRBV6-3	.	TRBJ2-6	TGTGCCAGCAGTTCTCTCCTTTCTGGGGCCAACGTCCTGACTTTC	CASSSLLSGANVLTF
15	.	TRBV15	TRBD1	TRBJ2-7	TGTGCCACCAGCAGTTCCGGGACAGGGATTAACGAGCAGTACTTC	CATSSSGTGINEQYF